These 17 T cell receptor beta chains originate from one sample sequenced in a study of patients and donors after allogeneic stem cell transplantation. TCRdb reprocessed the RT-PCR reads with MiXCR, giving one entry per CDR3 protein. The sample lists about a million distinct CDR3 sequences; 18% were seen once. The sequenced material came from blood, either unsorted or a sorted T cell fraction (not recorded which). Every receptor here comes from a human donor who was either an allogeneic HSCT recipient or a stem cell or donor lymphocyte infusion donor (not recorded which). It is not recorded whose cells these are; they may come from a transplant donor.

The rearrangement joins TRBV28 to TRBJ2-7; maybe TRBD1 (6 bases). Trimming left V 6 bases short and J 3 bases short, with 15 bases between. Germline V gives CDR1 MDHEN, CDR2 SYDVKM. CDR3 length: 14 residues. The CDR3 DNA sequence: TGTGCCAGCAGCGAGACAGGTTCGGGCTACGAGCAGTACTTC. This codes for CASSETGSGYEQYF.

This CDR3 is CAWSPLGPGDTEAFF. The CDR3, as DNA: TGTGCCTGGAGTCCCTTGGGTCCGGGGGACACTGAAGCTTTCTTT. This chain joins TRBV30 and TRBJ1-1; possible D gene TRBD1, 5 bases. V shed 2 bases and J shed 3 bases, with 16 bases lying between them. Per germline, CDR1 GTSNPN and CDR2 SVGIG (reference sequence). The CDR3 runs 15 residues.

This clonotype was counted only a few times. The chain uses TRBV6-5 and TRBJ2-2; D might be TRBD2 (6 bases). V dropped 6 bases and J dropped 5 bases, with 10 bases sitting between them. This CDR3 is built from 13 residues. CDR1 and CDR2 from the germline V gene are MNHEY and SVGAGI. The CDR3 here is CASRRRGTGELFF. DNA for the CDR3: TGTGCCAGCAGACGACGGGGGACCGGGGAGCTGTTTTTT.

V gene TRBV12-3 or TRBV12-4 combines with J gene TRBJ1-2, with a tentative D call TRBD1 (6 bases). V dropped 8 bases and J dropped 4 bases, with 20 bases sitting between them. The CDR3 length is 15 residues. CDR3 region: CASRIGGARSYGYTF. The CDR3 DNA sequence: TGTGCCAGCCGAATCGGGGGCGCGCGGAGCTATGGCTACACCTTC.

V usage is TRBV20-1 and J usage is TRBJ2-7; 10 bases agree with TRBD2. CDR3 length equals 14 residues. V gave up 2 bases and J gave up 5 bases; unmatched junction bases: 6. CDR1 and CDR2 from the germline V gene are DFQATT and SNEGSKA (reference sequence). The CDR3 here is CSARPSGRGNEQYF. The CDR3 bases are TGCAGTGCTAGACCTAGCGGGAGAGGTAACGAGCAGTACTTC.

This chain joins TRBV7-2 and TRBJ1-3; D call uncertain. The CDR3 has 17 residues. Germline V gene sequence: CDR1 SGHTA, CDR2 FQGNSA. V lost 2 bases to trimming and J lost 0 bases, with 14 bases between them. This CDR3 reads CASSLTPSVLSGNTIYF. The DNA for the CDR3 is TGTGCCAGCAGCTTAACCCCCTCCGTTCTCTCTGGAAACACCATATATTTT. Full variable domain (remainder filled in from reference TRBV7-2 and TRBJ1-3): GAGVSQSPSNKVTEKGKDVELRCDPISGHTALYWYRQSLGQGLEFLIYFQGNSAPDKSGLPSDRFSAERTGGSVSTLTIQRTQQEDSAVYLCASSLTPSVLSGNTIYFGEGSWLTVV.

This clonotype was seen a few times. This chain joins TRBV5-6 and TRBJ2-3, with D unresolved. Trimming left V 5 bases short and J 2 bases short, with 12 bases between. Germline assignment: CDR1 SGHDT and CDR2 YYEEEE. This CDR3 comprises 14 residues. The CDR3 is CASRGGLNTDTQYF. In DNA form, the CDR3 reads TGTGCCAGCAGGGGTGGGTTAAACACAGATACGCAGTATTTT.

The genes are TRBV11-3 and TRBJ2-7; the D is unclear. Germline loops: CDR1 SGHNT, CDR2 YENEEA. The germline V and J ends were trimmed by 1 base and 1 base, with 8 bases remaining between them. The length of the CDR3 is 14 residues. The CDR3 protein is CASSLVSLSYEQYF. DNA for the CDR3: TGTGCCAGCAGCTTAGTTTCCCTTTCCTACGAGCAGTACTTC.

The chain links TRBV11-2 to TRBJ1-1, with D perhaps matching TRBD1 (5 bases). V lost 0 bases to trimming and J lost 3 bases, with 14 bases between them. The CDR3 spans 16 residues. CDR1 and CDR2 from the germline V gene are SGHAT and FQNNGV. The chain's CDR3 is CASSLDTKGPYTEAFF. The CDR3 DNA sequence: TGTGCCAGCAGCTTAGATACGAAGGGACCTTACACTGAAGCTTTCTTT.

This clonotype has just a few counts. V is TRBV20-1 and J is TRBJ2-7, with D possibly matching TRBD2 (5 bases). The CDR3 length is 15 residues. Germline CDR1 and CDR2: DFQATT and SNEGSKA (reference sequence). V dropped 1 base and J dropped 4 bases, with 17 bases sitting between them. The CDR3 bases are TGCAGTGCTAGAGGAATGAGGCTAGCCGATTACGAGCAGTACTTC. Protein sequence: CSARGMRLADYEQYF.

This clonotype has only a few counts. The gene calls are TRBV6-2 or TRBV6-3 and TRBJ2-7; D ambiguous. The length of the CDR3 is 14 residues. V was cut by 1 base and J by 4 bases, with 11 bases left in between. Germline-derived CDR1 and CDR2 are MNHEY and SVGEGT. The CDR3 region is CASSYYVAGYEQYF. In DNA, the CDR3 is TGTGCCAGCAGTTACTATGTCGCCGGGTACGAGCAGTACTTC.

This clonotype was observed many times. The CDR3 coding sequence is TGTGCCAGCAGCCCCGGCGGAGATGAAGCTTTCTTT. Its protein product is CASSPGGDEAFF. J is TRBJ1-1 and V is TRBV12-3 or TRBV12-4; D ambiguous. Trimming cost V 6 bases and J 7 bases, with 12 bases left between them. The CDR3 covers 12 residues.

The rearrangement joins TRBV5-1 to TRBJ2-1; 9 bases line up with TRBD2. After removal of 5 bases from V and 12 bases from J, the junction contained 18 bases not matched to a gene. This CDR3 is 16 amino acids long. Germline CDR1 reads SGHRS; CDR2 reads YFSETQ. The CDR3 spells CASRPSFRLAGDAQFF. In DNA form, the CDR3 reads TGCGCCAGCAGGCCGTCCTTTCGGTTAGCGGGGGATGCGCAGTTCTTC.

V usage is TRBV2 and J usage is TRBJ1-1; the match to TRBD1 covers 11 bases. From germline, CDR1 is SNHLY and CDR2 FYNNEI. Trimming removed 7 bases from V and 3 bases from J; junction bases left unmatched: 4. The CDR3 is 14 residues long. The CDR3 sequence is CASTPGQGDTEAFF. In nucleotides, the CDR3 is TGTGCCAGCACGCCGGGACAGGGGGACACTGAAGCTTTCTTT.

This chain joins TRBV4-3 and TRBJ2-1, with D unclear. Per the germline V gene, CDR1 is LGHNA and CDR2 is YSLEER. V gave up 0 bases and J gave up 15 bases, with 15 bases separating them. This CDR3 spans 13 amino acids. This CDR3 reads CASSQDRQARLFF. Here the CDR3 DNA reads TGCGCCAGCAGCCAAGATAGGCAGGCCAGGCTGTTCTTC.

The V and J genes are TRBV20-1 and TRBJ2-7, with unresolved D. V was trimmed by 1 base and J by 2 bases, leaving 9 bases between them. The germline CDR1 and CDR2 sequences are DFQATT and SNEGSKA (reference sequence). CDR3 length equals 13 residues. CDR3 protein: CSARADGTYEQYF. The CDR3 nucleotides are TGCAGTGCTAGAGCGGACGGTACCTACGAGCAGTACTTC.

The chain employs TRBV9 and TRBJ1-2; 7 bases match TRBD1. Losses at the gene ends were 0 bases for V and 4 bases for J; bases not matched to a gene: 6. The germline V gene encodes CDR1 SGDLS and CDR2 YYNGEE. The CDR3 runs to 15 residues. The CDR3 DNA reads TGTGCCAGCAGCGTAGGTGGGACAGACTCCTATGGCTACACCTTC. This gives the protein CASSVGGTDSYGYTF. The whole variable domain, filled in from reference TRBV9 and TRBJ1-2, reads DSGVTQTPKHLITATGQRVTLRCSPRSGDLSVYWYQQSLDQGLQFLIQYYNGEERAKGNILERFSAQQFPDLHSELNLSSLELGDSALYFCASSVGGTDSYGYTFGSGTRLTVV.